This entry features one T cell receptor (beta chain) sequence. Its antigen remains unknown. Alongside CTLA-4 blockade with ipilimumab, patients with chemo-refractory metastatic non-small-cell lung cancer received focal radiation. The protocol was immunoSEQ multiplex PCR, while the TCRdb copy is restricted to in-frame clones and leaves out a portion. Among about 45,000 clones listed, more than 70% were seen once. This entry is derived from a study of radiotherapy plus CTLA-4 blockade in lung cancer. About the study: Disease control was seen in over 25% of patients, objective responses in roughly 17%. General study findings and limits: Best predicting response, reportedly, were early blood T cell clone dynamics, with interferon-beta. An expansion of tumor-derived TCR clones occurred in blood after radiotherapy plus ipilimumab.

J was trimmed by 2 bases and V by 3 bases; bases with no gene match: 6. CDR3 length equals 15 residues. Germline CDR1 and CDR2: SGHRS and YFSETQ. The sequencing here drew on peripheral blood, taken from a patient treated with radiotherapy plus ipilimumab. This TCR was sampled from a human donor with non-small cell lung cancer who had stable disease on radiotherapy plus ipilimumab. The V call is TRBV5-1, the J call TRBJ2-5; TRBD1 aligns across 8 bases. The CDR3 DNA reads TGCGCCAGCAGCTACGGACAGGGTAGACAAGAGACCCAGTACTTC. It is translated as CASSYGQGRQETQYF. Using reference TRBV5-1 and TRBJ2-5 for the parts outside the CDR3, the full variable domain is KAGVTQTPRYLIKTRGQQVTLSCSPISGHRSVSWYQQTPGQGLQFLFEYFSETQRNKGNFPGRFSGRQFSNSRSEMNVSTLELGDSALYLCASSYGQGRQETQYFGPGTRLLVL.